The present TCR beta chain was sequenced within a study of cytomegalovirus exposure and HLA in healthy donors (dated by TCRdb to 2016 to 2017). Looking at the study overall: An earlier analysis of approximately 640 of the donors reported approximately 270 Gb of sequence data and roughly 100 million unique TCR beta sequences from around 200 million T cells. Alongside the repertoire data, information on donor age, sex, ethnicity and CMV serostatus was compiled. Of the approximately 400 genotyped donors, about 80% fell in the genetic ancestry cluster associated with self-reported Caucasian donors. High-throughput TCR immunosequencing, statistical association of individual TCRs with disease status, and machine learning were combined to predict cytomegalovirus infection status. An early release covering about 600 HLA-typed donors comprised about 290 gigabases of sequencing data and 65 million to 100 million unique TCR sequences. Both class I and class II loci were covered by HLA typing, at four-digit resolution. The study aimed to test whether cataloging public T cell receptors could reveal signatures of past pathogen exposure. Along with the approximately 700-subject first cohort, a separate validation cohort of 120 different subjects was used. An earlier analysis of 587 of the donors applied high-throughput TCR beta sequencing to assess whether each TCR beta V gene segment acted as functional or pseudogenic. The number of donors typed differed by locus, with about 629-630 for A, B, C, DRB1 and DQB1, 522 for DQA1, approximately 570 for DPA1, and some 470 for DPB1. Among 398 genotyped donors of the cohort, an average of around 240,000 unique TCR beta nucleotide sequences were sequenced per donor, around 20% of them non-productive. The study used immunosequencing to profile the T cell repertoires of some 600 subjects and linked those repertoires to cytomegalovirus serostatus. A later analysis re-examined previously published TCR beta repertoires from 500 to 700 donors and added high-resolution HLA genotyping to investigate patterns of TCR occurrence. In the later analysis, no new phenotypic data were used to find candidate immune exposures; instead, reliance was placed on TCR beta sequences and their occurrence across donors. Every discovery cohort repertoire had been produced on one sequencing platform. A handful of DR-DQ haplotypes were handled as single units for association and clustering because linkage in the cohort was strong. Genome-wide SNP genotypes for about 65% of the 666 donors were used in a later genetic analysis, which treated that subset as a discovery cohort.

This clone was found once. The clone's antigen remains unknown. Per-base qualities were not stored, and no clone one base away is much larger. General conclusions and limits of the study: According to a later genetic analysis, donors in an Asian-associated ancestry cluster had fewer N-insertions in productive TCRs than the approximately 700-donor mean. Correlated functional status among segregating V segments might reflect linkage disequilibrium, but an unknown experimental factor could not be ruled out. According to a later analysis, TCR association rates differed among HLA loci, with DRB1 alleles showing the most associated TCRs and HLA-C alleles showing the fewest. The only immune exposure information available for the cohort was CMV serostatus. Three of the identified cytomegalovirus-associated TCR beta chains were confirmed in vitro to be specific for cytomegalovirus antigens. The classifier was reported to diagnose cytomegalovirus status with high specificity and sensitivity in both the original cohort and the validation cohort. When HLA alleles, especially DR and DQ, strongly co-occurred, TCR associations were difficult to assign to individual alleles. In a later analysis, some 17,000 TCR beta sequences were associated with specific HLA alleles at a false discovery rate of 0.05. The authors suggested that the approach could potentially be extended to other disease states and immunological phenotypes. The study gave a list of about 170 TCR beta chains associated with cytomegalovirus. In an earlier analysis of approximately 590 of the donors, most TCR beta V segments appeared in productive rearrangements about 87% or about 30% of the time, broadly matching IMGT annotations. While some public TCRs were present in many individuals, most TCR sequences turned up only very rarely across donors. In a later analysis, most CMV-associated TCR beta chains were found to appear HLA-restricted, with HLA associations seemingly driven largely by CMV exposure. Because counts were too low, about 15 rarely observed V segments, including chromosome 9 orphons, were left out of the earlier analysis of a few hundred of the donors. In a later analysis, HLA-associated TCR beta chains showed more clonal expansion and lower generation probabilities than non-associated chains that were equally common. Some IMGT-functional V segments, including TRBV6-2 and TRBV6-3, could not be told apart with the 87-base-pair reads, so those segments were excluded. In a later analysis, several top co-occurrence clusters were reported to appear linked to parvovirus B19, influenza, CMV and Epstein-Barr virus. An association between a missense DCLRE1C variant and V-gene and J-gene trimming of TCR beta chains was found in a later genetic analysis and replicated in an independent cohort. Sequencing depth was assumed to be roughly uniform across donors in the presence/absence analyses, though that assumption may not hold. The sequencing pipeline was judged likely to have produced a cluster of highly shared sequence variants as a technical artifact. Only TCR beta chains were sequenced in this cohort, and the absence of alpha or paired-chain data limited detectable features. HLA typing was unavailable for some donors at each locus, so association tests used only the typed subset. A further reported finding was that TCR beta sequences accurately predicted the HLA-A and HLA-B alleles for most subjects in the first cohort.

In total, approximately 700 healthy bone marrow donors made up the cohort. At the time of sampling, all cohort members were nominally healthy, though unrecorded immune exposures were likely present. The donor tested CMV seropositive and was one of the 289 seropositive cohort members. Every donor gave a peripheral blood sample, and the peripheral blood mononuclear cells from that sample were used for TCR beta sequencing. Genomic DNA was extracted from the blood cell samples with the Qiagen DNeasy Blood Extraction Kit. The library was produced with the immunoSEQ multiplex PCR assay. A mixture of 60 forward primers for TCR Vbeta segments and 13 reverse primers for TCR Jbeta segments was used in the multiplex PCR. Amplification of the CDR3 region of rearranged TCR beta genes was performed with a multiplex PCR assay on genomic DNA. The amplified TCR beta libraries were sequenced on the Illumina HiSeq System as 87-base-pair reads. The paper's data handling went like this. A later analysis counted tens of millions of unique TCR beta chains across the 650 to 800 repertoires, and about 10 million of these chains were shared by at least two donors. A nearest-neighbor algorithm error-corrected the raw reads and collapsed the reads into unique sequences, merging closely related sequences to remove PCR and sequencing errors. V, D and J gene segments were assigned by aligning CDR3 sequences to IMGT reference sequences. For a sequence to be retained, at least a six-nucleotide match to both a V gene segment and a J gene segment was required. A rearrangement was called productive if the CDR3 had no stop codons and remained in frame with V and J, and every other rearrangement was called non-productive. CDR3 was defined according to IMGT convention as the region running from the second conserved V-encoded cysteine to the conserved J-encoded phenylalanine. Sequences without an unambiguous match to a single V gene segment were excluded from the earlier analysis of 587 of the donors. An earlier analysis of some 500 of the donors classified V segments as functional when productive rearrangements were above 56.7% and as segregating when the standard deviation between donors was above 5%. To diagnose cytomegalovirus status from the catalog of TCR beta chain sequences, a statistical classification framework was built. A later analysis assigned V and J genes by comparing TCR nucleotide sequences with IMGT/GENE-DB human TR gene sequences. In a later analysis, CDR3 sequences and most-parsimonious VDJ recombination scenarios were assigned using the TCRdist pipeline. In a later analysis, each TCR beta chain was defined by its CDR3 amino acid sequence together with its V-gene family, and reads lacking a unique V-gene family were excluded. A later analysis removed over 500 highly shared, low-generation-probability nucleotide sequences to deal with suspected cross-contamination and a sequencing artifact. For each public chain, a later analysis derived a clonal expansion index from normalized ranks of inferred template counts within each repertoire. Generation probabilities in a later analysis came from a VDJ recombination model fitted to out-of-frame rearrangements, and those results were checked against IGoR. In a later analysis, TCR-TCR, TCR-HLA and TCR-CMV co-occurrence was scored with hypergeometric tests, and a repertoire-size bias correction was applied to TCR pairs. In a later analysis, false discovery rates were estimated by permuting HLA or CMV assignments 20 times. In a later analysis, co-occurring TCRs were grouped using DBSCAN, with TCRdist sequence similarity added in when clustering inside HLA-allele-positive subsets. Co-occurrence clustering excluded repertoires with fewer than 30,000 or more than 120,000 public chains, plus five with anomalous nucleotide sharing. TCRdb retrieved this table from immuneACCESS and kept in-frame rearrangements only. Not all clones are present; in checked studies, unresolved V genes account for under half, and no reason is known for the remainder. The DNA gave D and trimming, while V, J and clone size come from that table. Present in this sample are about 90,000 clones, 70% of which were seen just once. The top ten hold roughly 16% of the sample.

The CDR3 holds 18 amino acids from the cysteine to the phenylalanine. The read is trimmed to its CDR3 DNA, 54 bases read in frame from base 1. Germline trimming: 1 base from V, 2 bases from J; junction bases outside gene matches: 10. Taken from the germline V gene, the CDR1 and CDR2 loops are SGHTS and YDEGEE. Sequencing was carried out using PBMCs. This sequence originates from a woman aged 45-59 years in good health and CMV-seropositive. The chain was built from TRBV5-8 and TRBJ1-2, and TRBD1 matches 11 of the central bases. This receptor has the CDR3 CASSLFGGTGGENYGYTF. At the DNA level, the sequence is TGTGCCAGCAGCTTGTTCGGCGGGACAGGGGGGGAAAACTATGGCTACACCTTC. The entire variable domain, with the stretches around the CDR3 drawn from the reference TRBV5-8 and TRBJ1-2 proteins, is EAGVTQSPTHLIKTRGQQATLRCSPISGHTSVYWYQQALGLGLQFLLWYDEGEERNRGNFPPRFSGRQFPNYSSELNVNALELEDSALYLCASSLFGGTGGENYGYTFGSGTRLTVV.